Listed here are 26 T cell receptor beta chains from one sample, sequenced in a study of immune evolution from preneoplasia to lung adenocarcinoma. The protocol was immunoSEQ multiplex PCR, while the TCRdb copy is restricted to in-frame clones and leaves out a portion. This table has approximately 9,000 clones, 70% to 80% appearing once. Material: FFPE minimally invasive lung adenocarcinoma tissue. These receptors were collected from a donor aged 70 or older with lung adenocarcinoma.

To note about this clone: At one end the junction does not follow the germline gene, possibly because of a read error. This same CDR3 is encoded by further DNA sequences in the sample. V gene TRBV2 combines with J gene TRBJ1-2, with D possibly TRBD1 on 6 matching bases. The CDR3 has 13 residues. Germline CDR1 is SNHLY and CDR2 is FYNNEI. CDR3 DNA: TGTGCCAGTAGTGGGGACACTAACTATGGCTACACCTTC. Amino acid sequence: CASSGDTNYGYTF.

This clone came up a few times. This sequence joins TRBV21-1 and TRBJ2-3; the table's D call, TRBD2, has no DNA check behind it. TRBV21-1 is a documented pseudogene. The CDR3 covers 21 residues. The CDR3 region has the DNA TGTGCCAGCAGCAAAGCCCAGCCTGGGAGGACTAGCGGGAGTCGCACAGATACGCAGTATTTT. Residues: CASSKAQPGRTSGSRTDTQYF.

DNA for the CDR3: TGCGCCAGCAGCCGAGGGACAGAACTCTTCGGGGGCGCTGAAGCTTTCTTT. Its protein is CASSRGTELFGGAEAFF. The J gene is TRBJ1-1, the V gene TRBV5-1, with TRBD1 matching 7 bases. Germline loops: CDR1 SGHRS, CDR2 YFSETQ. The CDR3 length is 17 residues. The V and J ends lost 4 bases and 6 bases, in that order; junction bases with no gene match: 18.

The chain is built from TRBV28 and TRBJ2-7, with 7 nucleotides matching TRBD1. CDR3 length: 15 residues. CDR1 is MDHEN and CDR2 is SYDVKM in the germline V gene. The V segment lost 3 bases and the J segment 1 base; nucleotides outside the gene matches: 6. CDR3 amino acids: CASSFLGQRSYEQYF. The CDR3 bases are TGTGCCAGCAGTTTCTTGGGACAGAGATCCTACGAGCAGTACTTC. Filled out from reference TRBV28 and TRBJ2-7, the complete variable domain reads DVKVTQSSRYLVKRTGEKVFLECVQDMDHENMFWYRQDPGLGLRLIYFSYDVKMKEKGDIPEGYSVSREKKERFSLILESASTNQTSMYLCASSFLGQRSYEQYFGPGTRLTVT.

This chain uses TRBV5-1 with TRBJ2-5; 12 bases fit TRBD2. The CDR3 sequence is 18 residues long. The V segment lost 4 bases and the J segment 7 bases; nucleotides outside the gene matches: 17. The germline gives CDR1 SGHRS, CDR2 YFSETQ. CDR3 loop: CASSRGPLAGGTEGTQYF. The DNA for the CDR3 is TGCGCCAGCAGCAGAGGACCTCTAGCGGGAGGGACCGAAGGGACCCAGTACTTC.

J is TRBJ1-5 and V is TRBV30, with TRBD1 as a possible D gene (5 bases). Trimming left V 2 bases short and J 5 bases short, with 13 bases between. CDR1 is GTSNPN, CDR2 SVGIG, per germline (reference sequence). This CDR3 is 14 amino acids long. For the CDR3, the DNA is TGTGCCTGGAGTTTTACCCTAGGGGATCAGCCCCAGCATTTT. Translating it yields CAWSFTLGDQPQHF.

The V and J genes are TRBV2 and TRBJ2-1; D may be TRBD1 (6 bases). Trimming cost V 10 bases and J 5 bases, with 18 bases left between them. Germline V gives CDR1 SNHLY, CDR2 FYNNEI. The CDR3 runs 14 residues. The CDR3 loop is CATQGGRGDNEQFF. In nucleotides, the CDR3 is TGTGCCACCCAAGGCGGCAGGGGTGACAATGAGCAGTTCTTC. The entire variable domain, with the rest obtained from reference TRBV2 and TRBJ2-1, is as follows: EPEVTQTPSHQVTQMGQEVILRCVPISNHLYFYWYRQILGQKVEFLVSFYNNEISEKSEIFDDQFSVERPDGSNFTLKIRSTKLEDSAMYFCATQGGRGDNEQFFGPGTRLTVL.

The gene calls are TRBV2 and TRBJ2-5, with 7 bases fitting TRBD1. The length of the CDR3 is 14 residues. With 7 bases clipped from V and 5 bases from J, the junction kept 10 bases outside the gene matches. The germline CDR1 and CDR2 sequences are SNHLY and FYNNEI. The CDR3 protein is CASKLTGQLETQYF. CDR3 sequence (DNA): TGTGCCAGCAAACTGACAGGGCAGTTGGAGACCCAGTACTTC.

The rearrangement uses TRBV2 and TRBJ2-7, with D unresolved. Germline V gene sequence: CDR1 SNHLY, CDR2 FYNNEI. V was shortened by 7 bases and J by 0 bases, with 13 bases between the two germline ends. The CDR3 runs 14 residues. CDR3 sequence (DNA): TGTGCCAGCACCCTAAGGTGGGACTCCTACGAGCAGTACTTC. Its protein product is CASTLRWDSYEQYF.

The chain couples TRBV19 to TRBJ1-1, with a possible D match to TRBD1 (5 bases). V shed 9 bases and J shed 1 base, with 9 bases lying between them. The CDR3 runs to 12 residues. Germline CDR1 LNHDA, CDR2 SQIVND (reference sequence). The CDR3 is CASTGRNTEAFF. In DNA form, the CDR3 reads TGTGCCAGCACGGGACGGAACACTGAAGCTTTCTTT.

The chain is built from TRBV28 and TRBJ2-2; D is unclear. The CDR3 has 16 residues. CDR1 is MDHEN and CDR2 is SYDVKM in the germline V gene. Trimming cost V 3 bases and J 0 bases, with 11 bases left between them. This chain's CDR3 is CASSFPTGANTGELFF. The CDR3 DNA follows: TGTGCCAGCAGTTTCCCCACTGGGGCGAACACCGGGGAGCTGTTTTTT. The variable domain in full, completed from reference TRBV28 and TRBJ2-2, reads DVKVTQSSRYLVKRTGEKVFLECVQDMDHENMFWYRQDPGLGLRLIYFSYDVKMKEKGDIPEGYSVSREKKERFSLILESASTNQTSMYLCASSFPTGANTGELFFGEGSRLTVL.

The table lists this clone with a few counts. The chain is built from TRBV11-2 and TRBJ1-2; no clear D gene. Germline V lookup: CDR1 SGHAT, CDR2 FQNNGV. The ends were cut back, 3 bases at V and 6 bases at J, with 14 bases in the middle. The CDR3 sequence is 14 residues long. DNA of the CDR3: TGTGCCAGCAGCTTCCTCCTATTGTTCGATGGCTACACCTTC. Translating it yields CASSFLLLFDGYTF. Full variable domain (remainder filled in from reference TRBV11-2 and TRBJ1-2): EAGVAQSPRYKIIEKRQSVAFWCNPISGHATLYWYQQILGQGPKLLIQFQNNGVVDDSQLPKDRFSAERLKGVDSTLKIQPAKLEDSAVYLCASSFLLLFDGYTFGSGTRLTVV.

V is TRBV2 and J is TRBJ1-2; no clear D. Germline V gives CDR1 SNHLY, CDR2 FYNNEI. Trimming left V 1 base short and J 4 bases short, with 13 bases between. The CDR3 consists of 15 residues. The CDR3 sequence: CASSEGAREVYGYTF. The CDR3 DNA reads as TGTGCCAGCAGTGAAGGGGCAAGAGAGGTCTATGGCTACACCTTC.

CDR3 residues: CAWDQDHNEQFF. The CDR3, as DNA: TGTGCCTGGGACCAGGACCACAATGAGCAGTTCTTC. The chain couples TRBV30 to TRBJ2-1, with D unresolved. V shed 5 bases and J shed 5 bases, with 10 bases lying between them. The germline V gene has CDR1 GTSNPN and CDR2 SVGIG (reference sequence). The CDR3 length is 12 residues.

This chain links TRBV19 with TRBJ2-7; D ambiguous. The CDR3 covers 13 residues. Germline CDR1 is LNHDA and CDR2 is SQIVND (reference sequence). The germline V and J ends were trimmed by 3 bases and 5 bases, with 11 bases remaining between them. CDR3 in amino acids: CASSIFGENEQYF. The CDR3 DNA follows: TGTGCCAGTAGTATCTTTGGGGAAAACGAGCAGTACTTC.

The J gene is TRBJ2-1, the V gene TRBV11-2; tentatively, D is TRBD2 (6 bases). Germline lookup yields CDR1 SGHAT and CDR2 FQNNGV. V was pared by 1 base and J by 0 bases, with 13 bases between. CDR3 length: 17 amino acids. The CDR3 spells CASSLVRAGLSYNEQFF. The CDR3 bases are TGTGCCAGCAGCTTAGTACGGGCGGGACTCTCCTACAATGAGCAGTTCTTC.

This chain uses TRBV11-2 with TRBJ1-1; D is possibly TRBD1 (6 bases). Deletions cut 5 bases from V and 10 bases from J, with 17 bases between. The CDR3 has 13 amino acids. Germline V gives CDR1 SGHAT, CDR2 FQNNGV. The CDR3 sequence: CASSPDGTTGAFF. For the CDR3, the DNA is TGTGCCAGCAGCCCCGACGGAACGACAGGAGCTTTCTTT.

The count of this clone is one. The chain joins TRBV6-5 to TRBJ1-5; D ambiguous. CDR1 is MNHEY, CDR2 SVGAGI, per germline. This CDR3 has 13 residues. Trimming stripped 2 bases from V and 0 bases from J, with 2 bases between. The CDR3 loop reads CASSYDSNQPQHF. The CDR3 coding sequence is TGTGCCAGCAGTTACGATAGCAATCAGCCCCAGCATTTT.

The V and J genes are TRBV28 and TRBJ1-3, with D possibly TRBD1 on 5 matching bases. The CDR3 runs 14 residues. Germline values: CDR1 MDHEN, CDR2 SYDVKM. Trimming cost V 5 bases and J 3 bases, with 11 bases left between them. This CDR3 is CASSPGADGNTIYF. DNA for the CDR3: TGTGCCAGCAGTCCTGGGGCGGATGGAAACACCATATATTTT. The complete variable domain, with remaining parts taken from reference TRBV28 and TRBJ1-3, reads DVKVTQSSRYLVKRTGEKVFLECVQDMDHENMFWYRQDPGLGLRLIYFSYDVKMKEKGDIPEGYSVSREKKERFSLILESASTNQTSMYLCASSPGADGNTIYFGEGSWLTVV.

V and J are TRBV6-1 and TRBJ1-4, with a weak D call TRBD1 (6 bases). Trimming left V 0 bases short and J 8 bases short, with 19 bases between. CDR3 length equals 17 residues. Per the germline V gene, CDR1 is MNHNS and CDR2 is SASEGT. CDR3 bases: TGTGCCAGCAGTGAAGCGCATCGGGGGGCGGGAAAGGAAAAACTGTTTTTT. This codes for CASSEAHRGAGKEKLFF.

This clone was seen a few times. This sequence joins TRBV28 and TRBJ1-3; tentative D call: TRBD1 (5 bases). CDR3 length: 15 residues. Germline loops: CDR1 MDHEN, CDR2 SYDVKM. V shed 6 bases and J shed 1 base, with 13 bases lying between them. This CDR3 reads CASSAAKGSGNTIYF. DNA for the CDR3: TGTGCCAGCAGCGCCGCCAAGGGGTCTGGAAACACCATATATTTT. The full variable domain, with the rest looked up from reference TRBV28 and TRBJ1-3, is DVKVTQSSRYLVKRTGEKVFLECVQDMDHENMFWYRQDPGLGLRLIYFSYDVKMKEKGDIPEGYSVSREKKERFSLILESASTNQTSMYLCASSAAKGSGNTIYFGEGSWLTVV.

The genes are TRBV5-1 and TRBJ2-7, with 10 bases identical to TRBD1. Germline loops: CDR1 SGHRS, CDR2 YFSETQ. This CDR3 is 15 amino acids long. V shed 0 bases, J shed 7 bases, and the junction held 7 bases outside the gene matches. The CDR3 loop reads CASSLAGQGVGEQYF. DNA for the CDR3: TGCGCCAGCAGCTTGGCAGGACAGGGGGTGGGGGAGCAGTACTTC. Together with reference TRBV5-1 and TRBJ2-7, the CDR3 gives the full variable domain: KAGVTQTPRYLIKTRGQQVTLSCSPISGHRSVSWYQQTPGQGLQFLFEYFSETQRNKGNFPGRFSGRQFSNSRSEMNVSTLELGDSALYLCASSLAGQGVGEQYFGPGTRLTVT.

This chain joins TRBV7-8 and TRBJ1-2, with a weak D call TRBD1 (5 bases). V lost 5 bases to trimming and J lost 2 bases, with 9 bases between them. The CDR3 is 13 amino acids. Germline values: CDR1 SGHVS, CDR2 FQNEAQ. The CDR3 DNA reads as TGTGCCAGCAGCCTGGGGCTGAACTATGGCTACACCTTC. Translation: CASSLGLNYGYTF.

The rearrangement uses TRBV19 and TRBJ2-4; possible D gene TRBD1, 7 bases. The CDR3 sequence is 15 residues long. Trimming took off 3 bases at V and 6 bases at J, with 15 bases between the two ends. CDR1 LNHDA and CDR2 SQIVND come from the germline V gene (reference sequence). Here the CDR3 reads CASSMGGQRLNIQYF. In DNA, the CDR3 is TGTGCCAGTAGTATGGGGGGACAGCGCTTAAACATTCAGTACTTC. Full variable domain (rest looked up from reference TRBV19 and TRBJ2-4): DGGITQSPKYLFRKEGQNVTLSCEQNLNHDAMYWYRQDPGQGLRLIYYSQIVNDFQKGDIAEGYSVSREKKESFPLTVTSAQKNPTAFYLCASSMGGQRLNIQYFGAGTRLSVL.

This chain joins TRBV7-8 and TRBJ2-7; D is uncertain. Trimming took off 5 bases at V and 0 bases at J, with 11 bases between the two ends. Germline lookup yields CDR1 SGHVS and CDR2 FQNEAQ. The CDR3 is 14 amino acids. CDR3 loop: CASSPRSRSYEQYF. The CDR3 region has the DNA TGTGCCAGCAGCCCTCGGTCACGCTCCTACGAGCAGTACTTC.

The table lists this clone with a count of one. V is TRBV7-3 and J is TRBJ2-5; D perhaps matches TRBD1 (6 bases). This CDR3 comprises 13 residues. The V gene's germline CDR1 is SGHTA and CDR2 FQGTGA. Trimming stripped 2 bases from V and 2 bases from J, with 6 bases between. The CDR3 coding sequence is TGTGCCAGCAGCTTACAGGGGCAAGAGACCCAGTACTTC. It translates to CASSLQGQETQYF. The complete variable domain, with remaining parts taken from reference TRBV7-3 and TRBJ2-5, reads GAGVSQTPSNKVTEKGKYVELRCDPISGHTALYWYRQSLGQGPEFLIYFQGTGAADDSGLPNDRFFAVRPEGSVSTLKIQRTERGDSAVYLCASSLQGQETQYFGPGTRLLVL.